The present T cell receptor (beta chain) was sequenced within a study of OX40 agonist ivuxolimab in advanced cancers. In terms of the full investigation: The costimulatory receptor OX40 (CD134) was targeted by ivuxolimab, a fully human IgG2 agonistic monoclonal antibody. Partial responses occurred in three dose-escalation patients: two with cutaneous melanoma and one with hepatocellular carcinoma. In the dose-escalation cohort, approximately 82% of patients were male, and the mean age was roughly 60 years with a range of roughly 20 to 85. Prior anti-PD-1, anti-PD-L1 or anti-CTLA-4 therapy was permitted, and approximately 42% of dose-escalation patients had received checkpoint inhibitors. The paper describes the monotherapy dose-escalation part (N = 52 patients) of the phase I trial of ivuxolimab. Among the roughly 50 dose-escalation patients, some 19 had hepatocellular carcinoma, 15 melanoma, 9 renal cell carcinoma and 9 head and neck cancer. Intravenous ivuxolimab was administered to patients every 2 weeks at six dose levels: 0.01, 0.1, 0.3, 1.5, 3 and 10 mg/kg. Peripheral TCRbeta sequencing aimed to test whether ivuxolimab altered TCR sequence diversity and caused clonal T-cell expansion.

The trial excluded patients who had a history of autoimmune disease or were on systemic immunosuppression. Peripheral blood for TCR sequencing was collected from all dose cohorts at baseline, on cycle 4 day 1, and on cycle 7 day 1. Samples came from an open-label, multicenter, first-in-human phase I dose-escalation trial of ivuxolimab. Adults with locally advanced or metastatic head and neck squamous cell, hepatocellular, melanoma or renal cell carcinoma were enrolled in the trial. Before TCR sequencing, CD4+ and CD8+ T cells were separately sorted from peripheral blood. The CDR3 spans 17 residues, from the cysteine through the phenylalanine. This entry keeps only the CDR3 DNA: 51 bases, framed from base 1. To sequence the TCRbeta CDR3 region, genomic DNA was isolated from the sorted cells. The immunoSEQ Assay was used for sequencing of TCRbeta CDR3 regions. TCRdb holds this immuneACCESS table with in-frame rearrangements only. Some clones are missing; in checked studies, unresolved V genes explain under half, and the rest has no known cause. The sample includes roughly 100,000 clones, with 90% to 95% observed a single time. Together, the top ten hold about 0.87% of the sample.

With respect to this clone: Its specific antigen is unknown. The sample holds no much larger clone one base away, and base qualities are not on file.

Study-wide conclusions, independent of this receptor: Low levels of normalized T-cell clonal expansion were also shown by some nonresponding patients. Antigen specificity was not determined for the clonally expanded peripheral T cells. Partial responders in the 0.1-3.0 mg/kg groups had among the lowest normalized peripheral clonal expansion, especially among CD8+ T cells. Clonal expansion of both CD4+ and CD8+ blood T cells was observed from baseline to week 6 at doses 0.1 to 3.0 mg/kg. After ivuxolimab, expanded clones were on average more numerous among CD8+ T cells than among CD4+ T cells.

Source: CD4+ or CD8+ T cells sorted from blood, taken in a trial of the OX40 agonist ivuxolimab. The sequence derives from an adult with an advanced solid tumor such as melanoma, head and neck, liver or kidney cancer. Recombination connected TRBV21-1 to TRBJ2-3; the listed D gene, TRBD1, was not tested against the DNA. TRBV21-1 constitutes a pseudogene. The CDR3 region: CASSYRANRGTTDTQYF. Read as DNA, the sequence is TGTGCCAGCAGTTATCGAGCCAACAGGGGGACCACAGATACGCAGTATTTT.